One sample yielded the 18 T cell receptor beta chains listed below, sequenced in a study of T cell responses to AZD1222 COVID-19 vaccine. Profiling relied on immunoSEQ multiplex PCR, and the TCRdb table lists in-frame clones only, not all of them. The data contain roughly 72,000 clones, 85% of them singletons. The sample here was peripheral blood, taken on day 0 of AZD1222 vaccination. The receptors come from an adult in good health.

The chain has TRBV2 and TRBJ1-1, with D perhaps matching TRBD1 (6 bases). V dropped 7 bases and J dropped 1 base, with 16 bases sitting between them. This CDR3 has 15 residues. Germline assignment: CDR1 SNHLY and CDR2 FYNNEI. CDR3 coding DNA: TGTGCCAGCAAGGGGGAGGGACGCTGGAACACTGAAGCTTTCTTT. This sequence encodes CASKGEGRWNTEAFF.

The chain uses TRBV6-2 or TRBV6-3 and TRBJ1-1, with TRBD1 as a possible D gene (6 bases). The germline gives CDR1 MNHEY, CDR2 SVGEGT. The V end lost 4 bases, the J end lost 7 bases, and 10 bases lay between the germline ends. The length of the CDR3 is 12 residues. The CDR3 spells CASSSGTLEAFF. The CDR3 nucleotides read TGTGCCAGCAGTTCCGGGACACTTGAAGCTTTCTTT.

This chain connects TRBV11-3 to TRBJ1-1, with D possibly being TRBD1 (5 bases). Between the trimmed V and J ends, which lost 0 bases and 3 bases, there was a span of 5 bases. Germline V gene lookup returns CDR1 SGHNT and CDR2 YENEEA. The CDR3 covers 13 residues. CDR3 bases: TGTGCCAGCAGCTTAGAGGGGGACACTGAAGCTTTCTTT. Protein product: CASSLEGDTEAFF.

This clone has a handful of counts. This chain connects TRBV12-3 or TRBV12-4 to TRBJ2-7; tentative D call: TRBD1 (5 bases). This CDR3 is 12 amino acids long. V lost 5 bases and J lost 2, with 7 bases in between. This CDR3 reads CASSQTAYEQYF. CDR3 in DNA: TGTGCCAGCAGTCAGACAGCCTACGAGCAGTACTTC.

This clone was counted a few times. This sequence joins TRBV9 and TRBJ2-5; possibly TRBD1 for D (6 bases). V was shortened by 0 bases and J by 0 bases, with 18 bases between the two germline ends. The CDR3 covers 18 residues. In germline, CDR1 is SGDLS, CDR2 YYNGEE. The CDR3 coding sequence is TGTGCCAGCAGCGTAGATCCAGGGGCAGGGAAGTACCAAGAGACCCAGTACTTC. Translation: CASSVDPGAGKYQETQYF.

The genes are TRBV6-5 and TRBJ2-1; tentatively, D is TRBD1 or TRBD2 (5 bases each). Trimming removed 5 bases at V and 9 bases at J, with 11 bases between. Germline V lookup: CDR1 MNHEY, CDR2 SVGAGI. This CDR3 comprises 12 residues. CDR3 bases: TGTGCCAGCAGTACCGAGGGGTTTGAGCAGTTCTTC. Residues: CASSTEGFEQFF.

This chain connects TRBV27 to TRBJ1-6; D possibly corresponds to TRBD1 (6 bases). The CDR3 loop spans 13 amino acids. Trimming cost V 2 bases and J 10 bases, with 9 bases left between them. The germline V gene has CDR1 MNHEY and CDR2 SMNVEV (reference sequence). The CDR3 DNA is TGTGCCAGCAGTTTACAGGGGTACTCACCCCTCCACTTT. This codes for CASSLQGYSPLHF.

This rearrangement joins TRBV6-5 to TRBJ2-1; 11 bases match TRBD2. Losses at the gene ends were 7 bases for V and 5 bases for J; bases not matched to a gene: 7. This CDR3 is 15 amino acids long. Germline-derived CDR1 and CDR2 are MNHEY and SVGAGI. CDR3 nucleotides: TGTGCCAGCACCTGGACTAGCGGGCCCAACAATGAGCAGTTCTTC. Its translation is CASTWTSGPNNEQFF.

The CDR3 is CASSQGGGYTF. DNA of the CDR3: TGTGCCAGCAGCCAGGGGGGTGGCTACACCTTC. The chain couples TRBV12-3 or TRBV12-4 to TRBJ1-2; 7 bases agree with TRBD1. The V and J ends lost 6 bases and 7 bases, in that order; junction bases with no gene match: 2. CDR3 size: 11 residues.

The rearrangement joins TRBV18 to TRBJ1-5; no clear D gene. V shed 3 bases and J shed 7 bases, with 10 bases lying between them. This CDR3 is built from 13 residues. Germline assignment: CDR1 KGHSH and CDR2 LQKENI. The CDR3 here is CASSPSGLQPQHF. The CDR3 DNA sequence: TGTGCCAGCTCACCGTCAGGTTTGCAGCCCCAGCATTTT.

Points on this clone: Other DNA sequences in the sample encode the same CDR3. The gene calls are TRBV5-1 and TRBJ2-7, with 9 bases fitting TRBD2. CDR3 length: 15 amino acids. Germline lookup yields CDR1 SGHRS and CDR2 YFSETQ. J lost 3 bases, V lost 1 base, and 5 bases had no gene match. This CDR3 reads CASSLTAGGGYEQYF. The CDR3 bases are TGCGCCAGCAGCTTGACAGCGGGGGGAGGCTACGAGCAGTACTTC.

This clone has only one observation. The rearrangement uses TRBV19 and TRBJ2-7; D gene ambiguous. Germline lookup yields CDR1 LNHDA and CDR2 SQIVND (reference sequence). The CDR3 covers 15 residues. Trimming stripped 0 bases from V and 3 bases from J, with 12 bases between. The CDR3 sequence: CASSIDHGSYYEQYF. The CDR3 DNA reads as TGTGCCAGTAGTATAGATCACGGCAGCTACTACGAGCAGTACTTC.

CDR3 amino acids: CASSQDSPLHF. The DNA for the CDR3 is TGTGCCAGCAGCCAGGACTCACCCCTCCACTTT. This rearrangement joins TRBV3-1 (or the pseudogene TRBV3-2) to TRBJ1-6; unclear D gene. CDR3 size: 11 residues. The germline CDR1 and CDR2 sequences are LGHDT and YNNKEL (reference sequence). Trimming removed 3 bases from V and 10 bases from J, with 4 bases in between.

V and J are TRBV5-4 and TRBJ2-6; the match to TRBD1 covers 7 bases. V lost 4 bases and J lost 2; bases outside the gene matches: 3. Germline V lookup: CDR1 SGHNT, CDR2 YYREEE (reference sequence). The CDR3 consists of 15 residues. The CDR3 is CASSVTGAGANVLTF. DNA for the CDR3: TGTGCCAGCAGCGTTACAGGGGCTGGGGCCAACGTCCTGACTTTC.

This clone has just one count. The chain links TRBV4-2 to TRBJ2-1; D remains unclear. The CDR3 runs to 15 residues. The V gene lost 7 bases and the J gene lost 4 bases, with 17 bases spanning the gap. Germline loops: CDR1 LGHNA, CDR2 YNFKEQ. Here the CDR3 reads CASTLRASLYNEQFF. In nucleotides, the CDR3 is TGTGCCAGCACCTTAAGGGCGAGCTTGTACAATGAGCAGTTCTTC.

The chain is built from TRBV3-1 (or the pseudogene TRBV3-2) and TRBJ2-7; possibly TRBD1 for D (6 bases). The CDR3 is 14 amino acids. V was trimmed by 4 bases and J by 1 base, leaving 11 bases between them. Germline loops: CDR1 LGHDT, CDR2 YNNKEL (reference sequence). The CDR3 here is CASSPQGISYEQYF. CDR3 sequence (DNA): TGTGCCAGCAGCCCACAGGGTATTTCCTACGAGCAGTACTTC.

This clone was observed a single time. This rearrangement joins TRBV11-2 to TRBJ2-7, with 8 bases fitting TRBD2. J lost 5 bases, V lost 3 bases, and 0 bases had no gene match. In germline, CDR1 is SGHAT, CDR2 FQNNGV. CDR3 size: 12 residues. The CDR3 region has the DNA TGTGCCAGCAGCTTGGGACTAGACGAGCAGTACTTC. This encodes CASSLGLDEQYF.

This rearrangement joins TRBV11-2 to TRBJ1-1; D perhaps matches TRBD1 (6 bases). Germline values: CDR1 SGHAT, CDR2 FQNNGV. The CDR3 runs 13 residues. V gave up 2 bases and J gave up 6 bases, with 10 bases separating them. DNA for the CDR3: TGTGCCAGCAGCTTAAGCAACAGGGCTGAAGCTTTCTTT. The encoded protein is CASSLSNRAEAFF.